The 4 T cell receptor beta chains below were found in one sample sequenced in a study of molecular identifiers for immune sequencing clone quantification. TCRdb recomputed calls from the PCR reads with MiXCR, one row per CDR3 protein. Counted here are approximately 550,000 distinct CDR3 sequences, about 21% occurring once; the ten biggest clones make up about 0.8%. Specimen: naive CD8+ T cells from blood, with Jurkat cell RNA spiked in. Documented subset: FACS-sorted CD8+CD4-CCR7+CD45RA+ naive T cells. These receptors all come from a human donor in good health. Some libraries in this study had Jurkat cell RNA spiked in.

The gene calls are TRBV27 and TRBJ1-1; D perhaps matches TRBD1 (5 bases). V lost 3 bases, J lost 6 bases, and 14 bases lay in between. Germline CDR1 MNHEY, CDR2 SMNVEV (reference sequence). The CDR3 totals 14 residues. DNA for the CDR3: TGTGCCAGCAGTTTGACCCAGGGAGGTGCTGAAGCTTTCTTT. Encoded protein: CASSLTQGGAEAFF.

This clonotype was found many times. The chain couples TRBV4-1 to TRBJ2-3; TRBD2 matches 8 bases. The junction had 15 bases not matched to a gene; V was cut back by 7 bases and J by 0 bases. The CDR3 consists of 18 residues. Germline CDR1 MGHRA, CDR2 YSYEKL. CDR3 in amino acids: CASTPAVVAGSSTDTQYF. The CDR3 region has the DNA TGCGCCAGCACCCCGGCCGTCGTAGCGGGGAGTAGCACAGATACGCAGTATTTT.

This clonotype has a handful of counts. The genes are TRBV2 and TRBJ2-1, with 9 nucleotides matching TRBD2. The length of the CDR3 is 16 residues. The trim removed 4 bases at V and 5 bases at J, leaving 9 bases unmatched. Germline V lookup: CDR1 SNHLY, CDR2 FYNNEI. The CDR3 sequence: CASSALSLAGHNEQFF. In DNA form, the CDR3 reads TGTGCCAGCAGTGCTTTGAGCCTAGCGGGACACAATGAGCAGTTCTTC. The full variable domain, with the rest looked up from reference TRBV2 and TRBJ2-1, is EPEVTQTPSHQVTQMGQEVILRCVPISNHLYFYWYRQILGQKVEFLVSFYNNEISEKSEIFDDQFSVERPDGSNFTLKIRSTKLEDSAMYFCASSALSLAGHNEQFFGPGTRLTVL.

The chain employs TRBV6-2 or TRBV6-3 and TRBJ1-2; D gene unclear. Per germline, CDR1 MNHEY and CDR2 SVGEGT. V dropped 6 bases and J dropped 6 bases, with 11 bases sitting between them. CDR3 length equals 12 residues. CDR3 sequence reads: CASRPSLNGYTF. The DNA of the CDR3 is TGTGCCAGCAGACCATCTCTTAATGGCTACACCTTC.